Listed here is a single T cell receptor beta chain. The antigen is undetermined. This sample was included in a study of cytomegalovirus exposure and HLA in healthy donors. Study-level results: The classifier was said to identify cytomegalovirus status with high specificity and sensitivity. The study reported that TCR beta sequences accurately predicted HLA-A and HLA-B alleles in most subjects. With later analysis, a missense DCLRE1C variant became linked to TCR beta V- and J-gene trimming.

With 1 base clipped from V and 7 bases from J, the junction kept 16 bases outside the gene matches. The CDR3 sequence is 17 residues long. CDR1 and CDR2 from the germline V gene are SGHAT and FQNNGV. Both 60 Vbeta primers and 13 Jbeta primers went into the PCR. Libraries were prepared by immunoSEQ multiplex PCR; TCRdb keeps only in-frame clonotypes and omits some of them. The sample lists about 120,000 clones, approximately 79% seen once, with less than 2.5% in the top ten. The V gene is TRBV11-2, the J gene TRBJ2-7; 7 positions match TRBD2. The source is a man younger than 45 in good health and CMV-seronegative. The source material was PBMCs. This CDR3 reads CASSLGGASGGVWEQYF. The CDR3 nucleotides read TGTGCCAGCAGCTTAGGAGGGGCTAGCGGTGGGGTTTGGGAGCAGTACTTC.